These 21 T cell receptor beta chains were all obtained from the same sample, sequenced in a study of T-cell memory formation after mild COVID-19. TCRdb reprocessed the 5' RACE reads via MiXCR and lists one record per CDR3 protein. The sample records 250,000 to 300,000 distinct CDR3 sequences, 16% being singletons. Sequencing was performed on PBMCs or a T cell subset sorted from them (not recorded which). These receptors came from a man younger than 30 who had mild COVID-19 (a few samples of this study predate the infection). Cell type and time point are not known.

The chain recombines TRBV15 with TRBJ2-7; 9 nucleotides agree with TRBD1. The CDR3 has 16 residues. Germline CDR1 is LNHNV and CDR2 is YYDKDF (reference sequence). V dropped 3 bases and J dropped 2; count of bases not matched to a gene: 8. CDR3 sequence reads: CATSRTPGQGPYEQYF. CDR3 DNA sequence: TGTGCCACCAGCAGGACTCCGGGACAGGGACCCTACGAGCAGTACTTC.

In nucleotides, the CDR3 is TGCGCCAGCAGCCCCCTCGGAGCACGCCACGGGGAGCTGTTTTTT. It codes for CASSPLGARHGELFF. The chain is built from TRBV4-3 and TRBJ2-2; no firm D call. This CDR3 spans 15 amino acids. CDR1 is LGHNA and CDR2 is YSLEER in the germline V gene. Between the trimmed V and J ends, which lost 4 bases and 7 bases, there was a span of 16 bases.

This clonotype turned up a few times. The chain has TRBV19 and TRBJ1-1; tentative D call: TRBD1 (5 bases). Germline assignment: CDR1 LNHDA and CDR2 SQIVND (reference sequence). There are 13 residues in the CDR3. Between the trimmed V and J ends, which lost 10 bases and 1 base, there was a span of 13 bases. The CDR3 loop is CATTPGQNTEAFF. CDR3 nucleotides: TGTGCCACCACTCCCGGACAGAACACTGAAGCTTTCTTT.

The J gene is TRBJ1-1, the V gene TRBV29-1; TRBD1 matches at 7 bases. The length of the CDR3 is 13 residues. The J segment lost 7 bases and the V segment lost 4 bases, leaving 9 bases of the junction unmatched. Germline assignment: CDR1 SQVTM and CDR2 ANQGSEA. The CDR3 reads CSVGLSAGGEAFF. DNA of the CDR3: TGCAGCGTTGGGTTGTCAGCAGGGGGTGAAGCTTTCTTT. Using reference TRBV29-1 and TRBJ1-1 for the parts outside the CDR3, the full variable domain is SAVISQKPSRDICQRGTSLTIQCQVDSQVTMMFWYRQQPGQSLTLIATANQGSEATYESGFVIDKFPISRPNLTFSTLTVSNMSPEDSSIYLCSVGLSAGGEAFFGQGTRLTVV.

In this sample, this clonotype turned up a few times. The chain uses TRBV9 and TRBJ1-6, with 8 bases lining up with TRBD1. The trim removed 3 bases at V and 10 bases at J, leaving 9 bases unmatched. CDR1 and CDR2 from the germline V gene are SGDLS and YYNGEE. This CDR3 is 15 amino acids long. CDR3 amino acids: CASSGRDRLNSPLHF. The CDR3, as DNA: TGTGCCAGCAGCGGCCGGGACAGGTTAAACTCACCCCTCCACTTT.

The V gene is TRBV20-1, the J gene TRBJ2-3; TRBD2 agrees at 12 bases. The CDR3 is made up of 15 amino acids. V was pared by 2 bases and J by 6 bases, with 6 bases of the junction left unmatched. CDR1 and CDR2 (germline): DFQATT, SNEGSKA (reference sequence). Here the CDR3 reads CSARSLAGGGDTQYF. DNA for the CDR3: TGCAGTGCTAGATCACTAGCGGGGGGTGGGGATACGCAGTATTTT.

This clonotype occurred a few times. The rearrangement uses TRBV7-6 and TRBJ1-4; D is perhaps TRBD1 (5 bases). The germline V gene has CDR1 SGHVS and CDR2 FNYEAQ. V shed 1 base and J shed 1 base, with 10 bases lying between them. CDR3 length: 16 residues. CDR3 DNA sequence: TGTGCCAGCAGCTTAGACAGGCGGGGAACTAATGAAAAACTGTTTTTT. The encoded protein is CASSLDRRGTNEKLFF.

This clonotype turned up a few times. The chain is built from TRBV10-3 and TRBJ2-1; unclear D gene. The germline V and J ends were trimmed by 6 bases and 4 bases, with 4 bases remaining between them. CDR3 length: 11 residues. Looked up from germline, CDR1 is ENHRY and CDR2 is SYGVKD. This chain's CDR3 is CAIRRYNEQFF. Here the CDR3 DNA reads TGTGCCATCAGGAGATACAATGAGCAGTTCTTC.

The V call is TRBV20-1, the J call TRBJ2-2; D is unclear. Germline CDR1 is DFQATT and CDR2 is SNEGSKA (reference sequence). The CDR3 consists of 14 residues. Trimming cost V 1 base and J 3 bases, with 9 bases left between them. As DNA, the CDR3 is TGCAGTGCTAGAGGGTACAGAGACACCGGGGAGCTGTTTTTT. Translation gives CSARGYRDTGELFF.

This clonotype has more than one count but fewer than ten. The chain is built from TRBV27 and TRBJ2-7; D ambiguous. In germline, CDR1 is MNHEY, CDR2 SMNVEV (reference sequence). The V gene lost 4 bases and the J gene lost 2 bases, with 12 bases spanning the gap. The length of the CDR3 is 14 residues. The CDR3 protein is CASSSAGLPYEQYF. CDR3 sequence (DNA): TGTGCCAGCAGTTCGGCCGGGCTGCCCTACGAGCAGTACTTC.

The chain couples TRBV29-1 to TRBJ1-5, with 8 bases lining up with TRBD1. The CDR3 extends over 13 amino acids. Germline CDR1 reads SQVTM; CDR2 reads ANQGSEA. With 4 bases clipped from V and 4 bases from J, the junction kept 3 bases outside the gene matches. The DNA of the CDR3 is TGCAGCGTTGCGGACAGGGCGAATCAGCCCCAGCATTTT. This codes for CSVADRANQPQHF.

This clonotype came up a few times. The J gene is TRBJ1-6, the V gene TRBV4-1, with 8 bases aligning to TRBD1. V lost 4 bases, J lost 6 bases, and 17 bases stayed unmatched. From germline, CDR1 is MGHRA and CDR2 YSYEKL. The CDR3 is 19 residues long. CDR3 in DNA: TGCGCCAGCAGCCCCAGTTGGGGCAGGGGGCCAGAGATTAATTCACCCCTCCACTTT. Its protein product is CASSPSWGRGPEINSPLHF.

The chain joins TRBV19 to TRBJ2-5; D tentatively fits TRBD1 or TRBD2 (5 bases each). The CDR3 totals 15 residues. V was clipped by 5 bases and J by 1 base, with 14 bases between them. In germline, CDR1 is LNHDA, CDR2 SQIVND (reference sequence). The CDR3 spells CASSRPGRTQETQYF. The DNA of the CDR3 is TGTGCCAGTAGTCGTCCGGGACGGACCCAAGAGACCCAGTACTTC.

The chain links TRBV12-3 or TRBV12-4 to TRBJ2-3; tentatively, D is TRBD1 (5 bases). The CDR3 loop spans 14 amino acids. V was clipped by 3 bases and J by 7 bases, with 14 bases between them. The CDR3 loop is CASSFWGQGNTQYF. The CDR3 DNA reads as TGTGCCAGCAGTTTTTGGGGCCAGGGAAATACGCAGTATTTT.

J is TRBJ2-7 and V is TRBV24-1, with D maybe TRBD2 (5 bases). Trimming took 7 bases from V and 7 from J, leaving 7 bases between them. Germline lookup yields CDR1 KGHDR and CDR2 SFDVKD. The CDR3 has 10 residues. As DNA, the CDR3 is TGTGCCACCAGGGGCGGGGAGCAGTACGTC. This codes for CATRGGEQYV.

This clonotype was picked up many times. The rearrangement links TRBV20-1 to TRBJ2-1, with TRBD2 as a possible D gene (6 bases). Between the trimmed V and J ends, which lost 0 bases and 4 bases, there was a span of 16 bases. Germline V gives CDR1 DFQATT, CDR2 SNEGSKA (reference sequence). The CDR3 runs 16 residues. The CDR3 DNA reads TGCAGTGCTAGAGATTATAAGCGGGCTACTTACAATGAGCAGTTCTTC. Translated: CSARDYKRATYNEQFF.

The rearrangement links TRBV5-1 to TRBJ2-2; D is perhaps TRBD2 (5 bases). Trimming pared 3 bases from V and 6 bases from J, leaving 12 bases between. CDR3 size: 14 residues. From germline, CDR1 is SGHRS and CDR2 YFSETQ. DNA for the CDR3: TGCGCCAGCAGCTCCAGGACTTCGCCCGGGGAGCTGTTTTTT. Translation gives CASSSRTSPGELFF.

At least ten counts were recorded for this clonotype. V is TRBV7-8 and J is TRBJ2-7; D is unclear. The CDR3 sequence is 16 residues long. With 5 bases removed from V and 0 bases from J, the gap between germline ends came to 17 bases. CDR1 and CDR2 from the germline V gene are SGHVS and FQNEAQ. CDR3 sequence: CASSRRVGLSSYEQYV. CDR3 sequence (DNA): TGTGCCAGCAGCAGACGAGTGGGTCTTAGCTCCTACGAGCAGTACGTC.

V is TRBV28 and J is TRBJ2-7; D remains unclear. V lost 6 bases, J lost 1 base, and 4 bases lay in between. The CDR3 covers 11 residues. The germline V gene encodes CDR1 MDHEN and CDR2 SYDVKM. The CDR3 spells CASSRSYEQYV. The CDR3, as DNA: TGTGCCAGCAGCCGGTCCTACGAGCAGTACGTC.

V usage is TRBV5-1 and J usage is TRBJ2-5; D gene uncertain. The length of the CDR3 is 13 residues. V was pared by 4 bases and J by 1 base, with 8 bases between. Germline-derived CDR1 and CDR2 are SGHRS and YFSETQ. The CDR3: CASSPHLQETQYF. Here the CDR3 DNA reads TGCGCCAGCAGCCCCCACCTCCAAGAGACCCAGTACTTC.

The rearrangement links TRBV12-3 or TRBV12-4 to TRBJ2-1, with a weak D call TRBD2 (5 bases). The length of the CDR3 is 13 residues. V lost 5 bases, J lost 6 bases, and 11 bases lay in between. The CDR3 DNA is TGTGCCAGCAGTGCGGCCGGGATCAATGAGCAGTTCTTC. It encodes CASSAAGINEQFF.